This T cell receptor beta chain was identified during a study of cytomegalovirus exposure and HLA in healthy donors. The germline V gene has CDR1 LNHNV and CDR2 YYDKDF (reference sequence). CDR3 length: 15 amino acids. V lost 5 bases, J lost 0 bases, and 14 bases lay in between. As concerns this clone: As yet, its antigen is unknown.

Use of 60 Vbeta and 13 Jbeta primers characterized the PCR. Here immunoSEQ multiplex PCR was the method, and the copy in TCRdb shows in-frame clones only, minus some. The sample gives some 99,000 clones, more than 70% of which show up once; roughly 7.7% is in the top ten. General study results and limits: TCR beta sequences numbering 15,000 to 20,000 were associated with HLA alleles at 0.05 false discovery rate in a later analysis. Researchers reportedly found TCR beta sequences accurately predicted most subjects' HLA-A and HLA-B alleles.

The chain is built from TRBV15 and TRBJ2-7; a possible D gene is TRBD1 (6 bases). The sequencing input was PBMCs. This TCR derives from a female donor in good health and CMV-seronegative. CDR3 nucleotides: TGTGCCACCAGCCTTTCGGGGACACTCTCCTACGAGCAGTACTTC. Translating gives CATSLSGTLSYEQYF.